This section outlines one T cell receptor (beta chain) sequence together with its context. Its ends do not fully match the called genes, so a read error is possible. This entry comes from a study of control samples from healthy donors and cancer patients. Per germline, CDR1 SGHRS and CDR2 YFSETQ. There are 15 residues in the CDR3. Method: immunoSEQ multiplex PCR; TCRdb's copy keeps in-frame clones and lacks some. The data contain 120,000 or so clones, around 90% of them singletons. The chain employs TRBV5-1 and TRBJ2-1; the match to TRBD2 covers 10 bases. Sequencing was carried out using blood. The source of this sequence is a man between 18 and 35 years old in good health. CDR3 bases: TGCGCCAGCAGCTTGCTAGCGGGGGTCTACTATGAGCAGTTCTTC. It is translated as CASSLLAGVYYEQFF.